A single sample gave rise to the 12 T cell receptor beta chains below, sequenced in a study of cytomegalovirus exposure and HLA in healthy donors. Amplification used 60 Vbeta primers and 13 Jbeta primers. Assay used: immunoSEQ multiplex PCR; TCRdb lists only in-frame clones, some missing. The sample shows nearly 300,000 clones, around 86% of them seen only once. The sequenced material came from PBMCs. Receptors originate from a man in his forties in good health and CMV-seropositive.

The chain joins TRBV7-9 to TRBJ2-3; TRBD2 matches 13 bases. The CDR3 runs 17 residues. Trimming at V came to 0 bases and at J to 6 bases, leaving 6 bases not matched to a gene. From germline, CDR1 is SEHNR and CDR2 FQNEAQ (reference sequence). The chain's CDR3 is CASSLAGLAGLGDTQYF. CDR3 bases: TGTGCCAGCAGCTTAGCGGGACTAGCGGGATTGGGGGATACGCAGTATTTT.

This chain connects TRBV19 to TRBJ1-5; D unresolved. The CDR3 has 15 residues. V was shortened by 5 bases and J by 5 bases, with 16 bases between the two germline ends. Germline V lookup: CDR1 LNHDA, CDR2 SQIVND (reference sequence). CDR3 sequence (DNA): TGTGCCAGTAGTGTACAGCCGCTCCACTATCAGCCCCAGCATTTT. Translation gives CASSVQPLHYQPQHF.

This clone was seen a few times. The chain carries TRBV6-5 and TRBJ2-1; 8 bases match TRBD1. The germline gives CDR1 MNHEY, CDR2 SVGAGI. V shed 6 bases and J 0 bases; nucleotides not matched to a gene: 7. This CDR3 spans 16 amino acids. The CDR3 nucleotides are TGTGCCAGCAGCTACAGGGGGATTATCTCCTACAATGAGCAGTTCTTC. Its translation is CASSYRGIISYNEQFF.

The CDR3 spells CASSGRTGGYTEAFF. CDR3 coding DNA: TGTGCCAGCAGTGGGCGGACAGGGGGCTACACTGAAGCTTTCTTT. V usage is TRBV27 and J usage is TRBJ1-1; 11 bases are shared with TRBD1. The V gene end was trimmed by 5 bases and the J gene end by 3 bases; junction bases not matched to a gene: 5. Germline-derived CDR1 and CDR2 are MNHEY and SMNVEV (reference sequence). The CDR3 has 15 amino acids.

CDR3 protein: CASSRETQYF. CDR3 coding DNA: TGTGCCAGCAGCCGTGAGACCCAGTACTTC. The V call is TRBV28, the J call TRBJ2-5; no reliable D call. V was clipped by 6 bases and J by 5 bases, with 4 bases between them. The germline V gene has CDR1 MDHEN and CDR2 SYDVKM. The CDR3 contains 10 residues.

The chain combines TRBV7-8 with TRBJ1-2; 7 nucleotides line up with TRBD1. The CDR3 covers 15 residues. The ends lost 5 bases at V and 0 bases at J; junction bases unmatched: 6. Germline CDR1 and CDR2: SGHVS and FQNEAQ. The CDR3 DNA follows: TGTGCCAGCAGCCTCGGGACAGCCACTAACTATGGCTACACCTTC. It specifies CASSLGTATNYGYTF.

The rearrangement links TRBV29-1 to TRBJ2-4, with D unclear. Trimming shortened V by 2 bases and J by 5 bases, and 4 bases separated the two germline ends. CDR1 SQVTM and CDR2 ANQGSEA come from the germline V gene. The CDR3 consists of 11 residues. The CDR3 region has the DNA TGCAGCGTTGAATCGGAAAACATTCAGTACTTC. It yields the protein CSVESENIQYF. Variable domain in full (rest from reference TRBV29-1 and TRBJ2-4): SAVISQKPSRDICQRGTSLTIQCQVDSQVTMMFWYRQQPGQSLTLIATANQGSEATYESGFVIDKFPISRPNLTFSTLTVSNMSPEDSSIYLCSVESENIQYFGAGTRLSVL.

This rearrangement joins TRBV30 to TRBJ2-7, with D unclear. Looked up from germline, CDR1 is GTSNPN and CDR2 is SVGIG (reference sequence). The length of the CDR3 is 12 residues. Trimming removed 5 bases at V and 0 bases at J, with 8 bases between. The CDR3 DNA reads TGTGCCTGGGCACTAAGCTCCTACGAGCAGTACTTC. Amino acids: CAWALSSYEQYF. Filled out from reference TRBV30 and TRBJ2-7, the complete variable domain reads SQTIHQWPATLVQPVGSPLSLECTVEGTSNPNLYWYRQAAGRGLQLLFYSVGIGQISSEVPQNLSASRPQDRQFILSSKKLLLSDSGFYLCAWALSSYEQYFGPGTRLTVT.

Here the CDR3 reads CASSLALTGELFF. The CDR3 DNA reads as TGTGCCAGCAGCTTAGCGCTAACCGGGGAGCTGTTTTTT. The V call is TRBV7-8, the J call TRBJ2-2; D is uncertain. The CDR3 contains 13 residues. CDR1 SGHVS and CDR2 FQNEAQ come from the germline V gene. Trimming cost V 0 bases and J 5 bases, with 4 bases left between them. Together with reference TRBV7-8 and TRBJ2-2, the CDR3 gives the full variable domain: GAGVSQSPRYKVAKRGQDVALRCDPISGHVSLFWYQQALGQGPEFLTYFQNEAQLDKSGLPSDRFFAERPEGSVSTLKIQRTQQEDSAVYLCASSLALTGELFFGEGSRLTVL.

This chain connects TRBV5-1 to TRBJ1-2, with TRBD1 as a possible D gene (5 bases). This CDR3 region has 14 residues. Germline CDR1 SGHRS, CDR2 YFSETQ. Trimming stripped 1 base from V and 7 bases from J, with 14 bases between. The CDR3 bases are TGCGCCAGCAGCTTGAGTCAAGGGGCGTCTGGCTACACCTTC. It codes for CASSLSQGASGYTF.

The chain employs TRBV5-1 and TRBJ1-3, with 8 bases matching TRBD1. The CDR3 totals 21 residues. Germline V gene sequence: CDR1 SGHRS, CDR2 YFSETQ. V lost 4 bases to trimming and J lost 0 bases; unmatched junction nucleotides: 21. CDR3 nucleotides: TGCGCCAGCAGCCCTGGAATAGGCCCGGGTCGGACAGGGCGCTCTGGAAACACCATATATTTT. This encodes CASSPGIGPGRTGRSGNTIYF.

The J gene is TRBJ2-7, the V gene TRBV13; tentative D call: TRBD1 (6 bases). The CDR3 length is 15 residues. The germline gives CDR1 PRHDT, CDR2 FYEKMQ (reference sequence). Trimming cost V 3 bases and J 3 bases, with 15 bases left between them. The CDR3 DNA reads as TGTGCCAGCAGCTTGAGAAGGGGGTCGGTCTACGAGCAGTACTTC. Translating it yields CASSLRRGSVYEQYF.